These 19 T cell receptor beta chains came from one sample sequenced in a study of blood T cell repertoires in COVID-19 (dated by TCRdb to 2019 to 2021). Libraries were built with the immunoSEQ multiplex PCR assay. In TCRdb, the immuneACCESS table is reduced to in-frame sequences with V and J assigned. These tables do not hold every clone; where another copy was compared, an unresolved V gene accounts for under half, and the others remain unexplained. For this sample the table gives approximately 250,000 clones, of which roughly 84% were detected only once. The ten largest clones take up 8.6% of the sample. Sequencing input: peripheral blood. The receptor set was obtained from a human donor in a cohort sampled during active COVID-19.

The chain couples TRBV25-1 to TRBJ1-1; weak D call: TRBD1 (5 bases). The CDR3 sequence is 16 residues long. Germline assignment: CDR1 MGHDK and CDR2 SYGVNS. The V and J ends lost 1 base and 1 base respectively, with 13 bases between them. The CDR3, as DNA: TGTGCCAGCAGTGAATTCGTCGCAGGGAAGAACACTGAAGCTTTCTTT. Encoded protein: CASSEFVAGKNTEAFF.

The chain joins TRBV19 to TRBJ1-5; tentative D call: TRBD1 (5 bases). This CDR3 is 14 amino acids long. CDR1 LNHDA and CDR2 SQIVND come from the germline V gene (reference sequence). The ends were cut back, 6 bases at V and 4 bases at J, with 13 bases in the middle. The CDR3 DNA reads as TGTGCCAGTAGAGATTTCAGGGTGAATCAGCCCCAGCATTTT. The encoded protein is CASRDFRVNQPQHF.

This rearrangement joins TRBV19 to TRBJ1-1, with 7 positions matching TRBD1. CDR1 and CDR2 (germline): LNHDA, SQIVND (reference sequence). There are 13 residues in the CDR3. V dropped 4 bases and J dropped 3; count of bases not matched to a gene: 2. This CDR3 is CASSKGQDTEAFF. The CDR3 nucleotides read TGTGCCAGTAGTAAAGGACAGGACACTGAAGCTTTCTTT.

This chain joins TRBV27 and TRBJ2-1, with 9 bases aligning to TRBD1. The CDR3 length is 13 residues. Germline lookup yields CDR1 MNHEY and CDR2 SMNVEV (reference sequence). Trimming took 6 bases from V and 7 from J; bases not matched to a gene: 4. Here the CDR3 reads CASRDRGRNEQFF. The DNA of the CDR3 is TGTGCCAGCAGGGACAGGGGCAGAAATGAGCAGTTCTTC.

The chain links TRBV5-5 to TRBJ2-6; 9 bases line up with TRBD1. V lost 5 bases, J lost 2 bases, and 5 bases stayed unmatched. This CDR3 is 16 amino acids long. Germline values: CDR1 SGHKS, CDR2 YYEKEE (reference sequence). The CDR3 sequence: CASRSTGGAGANVLTF. The DNA for the CDR3 is TGTGCCAGCAGGTCCACAGGGGGCGCTGGGGCCAACGTCCTGACTTTC.

The chain joins TRBV4-3 to TRBJ2-5, with 8 bases lining up with TRBD1. The germline gives CDR1 LGHNA, CDR2 YSLEER. This CDR3 is built from 15 residues. Losses at the gene ends were 4 bases for V and 3 bases for J; bases not matched to a gene: 7. The CDR3 loop reads CASSPGTGREETQYF. For the CDR3, the DNA is TGCGCCAGCAGCCCCGGGACAGGTCGAGAAGAGACCCAGTACTTC.

This chain links TRBV6-2 or TRBV6-3 with TRBJ1-1; 7 bases are shared with TRBD1. CDR3 size: 16 residues. V trimming: 5 bases; J trimming: 4 bases; junction bases outside the gene matches: 13. The V gene's germline CDR1 is MNHEY and CDR2 SVGEGT. The CDR3 loop is CASSNPRQGVSTEAFF. The CDR3 coding sequence is TGTGCCAGCAGTAACCCCCGTCAGGGGGTGAGCACTGAAGCTTTCTTT.

The CDR3: CASSVGGIRDNEQFF. CDR3 DNA sequence: TGTGCCAGCAGCGTAGGCGGGATAAGGGACAATGAGCAGTTCTTC. The J gene is TRBJ2-1, the V gene TRBV9; possibly TRBD2 for D (6 bases). CDR1 and CDR2 (germline): SGDLS, YYNGEE. CDR3 length equals 15 residues. The V end was cut by 0 bases, the J end by 5 bases, with 12 bases between.

The genes are TRBV7-9 and TRBJ1-5; TRBD1 aligns across 12 bases. The CDR3 length is 19 residues. Per germline, CDR1 SEHNR and CDR2 FQNEAQ (reference sequence). V trimming: 1 base; J trimming: 4 bases; junction bases outside the gene matches: 11. The CDR3: CASSLGRDRGLLGNQPQHF. CDR3 DNA: TGTGCCAGCAGCTTAGGTAGGGACAGGGGGCTATTAGGAAATCAGCCCCAGCATTTT.

The rearrangement joins TRBV4-1 to TRBJ2-4; weak D call: TRBD2 (6 bases). The CDR3 spans 15 residues. CDR1 and CDR2 (germline): MGHRA, YSYEKL. Trimming pared 0 bases from V and 2 bases from J, leaving 8 bases between. In DNA form, the CDR3 reads TGCGCCAGCAGCCAAGAGGGGGGTCCCAAAAACATTCAGTACTTC. This codes for CASSQEGGPKNIQYF.

The chain employs TRBV4-3 and TRBJ1-2, with a weak D call TRBD1 (6 bases). Germline CDR1 and CDR2: LGHNA and YSLEER. The CDR3 spans 16 residues. With 0 bases removed from V and 4 bases from J, the gap between germline ends came to 15 bases. CDR3 sequence reads: CASSQDGATGSYGYTF. The CDR3, as DNA: TGCGCCAGCAGCCAAGATGGTGCGACAGGCAGCTATGGCTACACCTTC.

The rearrangement uses TRBV11-2 and TRBJ2-1, with unresolved D. The CDR3 has 11 residues. Trimming removed 6 bases at V and 6 bases at J, with 6 bases between. Germline loops: CDR1 SGHAT, CDR2 FQNNGV. The CDR3 coding sequence is TGTGCCAGCAGTAACGGCAATGAGCAGTTCTTC. Residues: CASSNGNEQFF.

There are a few counts of this clone. The rearrangement uses TRBV14 and TRBJ1-3, with D uncertain. Germline CDR1 and CDR2: SGHDN and FVKESK. The CDR3 covers 12 residues. V was trimmed by 5 bases and J by 3 bases, leaving 5 bases between them. CDR3 nucleotides: TGTGCCAGCAGCGAGATTGGAAACACCATATATTTT. Amino acids: CASSEIGNTIYF.

The J gene is TRBJ2-7, the V gene TRBV5-1, with 9 nucleotides matching TRBD1. CDR1 and CDR2 from the germline V gene are SGHRS and YFSETQ. The CDR3 extends over 14 amino acids. J lost 4 bases, V lost 3 bases, and 5 bases had no gene match. The CDR3 is CASSSQGARYEQYF. DNA of the CDR3: TGCGCCAGCAGCTCACAGGGGGCGCGGTACGAGCAGTACTTC.

Only a few counts were recorded for this clone. V gene TRBV6-5 combines with J gene TRBJ2-2; 9 bases map to TRBD2. Looked up from germline, CDR1 is MNHEY and CDR2 is SVGAGI. V dropped 2 bases and J dropped 0; count of bases not matched to a gene: 1. The CDR3 is made up of 16 amino acids. CDR3 sequence reads: CASSYRGRANTGELFF. The DNA for the CDR3 is TGTGCCAGCAGTTACCGCGGGAGGGCGAACACCGGGGAGCTGTTTTTT.

Written as DNA, the CDR3 is TGTGCCAGCAGTTACTCGCCCACTTCCTACGAGCAGTACTTC. Its protein product is CASSYSPTSYEQYF. The chain couples TRBV6-5 to TRBJ2-7; no reliable D call. This CDR3 has 14 amino acids. Trimming took off 0 bases at V and 1 base at J, with 7 bases between the two ends. CDR1 and CDR2 (germline): MNHEY, SVGAGI.

The chain is built from TRBV5-1 and TRBJ1-6, with D perhaps matching TRBD1 (5 bases). V was clipped by 2 bases and J by 9 bases, with 9 bases between them. The germline V gene has CDR1 SGHRS and CDR2 YFSETQ. This CDR3 has 13 amino acids. The chain's CDR3 is CASSFGDSSPLHF. CDR3 DNA: TGCGCCAGCAGCTTCGGGGACTCTTCACCCCTCCACTTT.

The rearrangement uses TRBV2 and TRBJ2-3, with TRBD1 as a possible D gene (5 bases). Germline CDR1 and CDR2: SNHLY and FYNNEI. This CDR3 has 14 amino acids. The CDR3 spells CAGLGPPDTDTQYF. CDR3 coding DNA: TGTGCTGGGCTGGGGCCTCCGGACACAGATACGCAGTATTTT.

DNA of the CDR3: TGTGCCAGCAGTGAAGATCCGACAGGGCTCGGGTGGCCCCAGCATTTT. This gives the protein CASSEDPTGLGWPQHF. The gene calls are TRBV6-1 and TRBJ1-5, with 7 nucleotides matching TRBD1. The germline gives CDR1 MNHNS, CDR2 SASEGT. The V and J ends lost 1 base and 9 bases, in that order; junction bases with no gene match: 12. The CDR3 contains 16 residues.